This record concerns one T cell receptor (beta chain) sequence. Its antigen remains undetermined. No quality values exist for individual bases; no much larger clone is one base distant. The entry originates in a study of cytomegalovirus exposure and HLA in healthy donors (dated by TCRdb to 2016 to 2017). Study-wide context: In an earlier analysis of approximately 500 of the donors, approximately 260 Gb of sequence data and 100 million or so unique TCR beta sequences from 180 million or so T cells were reported. The number of typed donors differed by locus: 629-630 for A, B, C, DRB1 and DQB1; some 540 for DQA1; fewer than 610 for DPA1; and roughly 450 for DPB1. Because of strong linkage in the cohort, a few DR-DQ haplotypes were treated as single units for association and clustering. On average, roughly 200,000 unique TCR beta nucleotide sequences were sequenced per donor among some 420 genotyped donors of the cohort, with roughly 18% of those sequences being non-productive. The genetic ancestry cluster associated with self-reported Caucasian donors included 81% of the roughly 400 genotyped donors. An earlier analysis of 500 to 650 of the donors applied high-throughput TCR beta sequencing to assess whether each TCR beta V gene segment acted as functional or pseudogenic. Donor age, sex, ethnicity and CMV serostatus were compiled together with the repertoire data. About 320 gigabases of sequencing data and tens of millions of unique TCR sequences were included in an early release covering 550 to 800 HLA-typed donors. The study profiled the T cell repertoires of under 850 subjects by immunosequencing and related them to cytomegalovirus serostatus. A later analysis re-examined previously published TCR beta repertoires from several hundred donors and added high-resolution HLA genotyping to investigate patterns of TCR occurrence. Every repertoire in the discovery cohort had been generated on one and the same sequencing platform. HLA typing included class I and class II loci at four-digit resolution. In a later genetic analysis, genome-wide SNP genotypes for about 65% of the roughly 700 donors were used, and that subset was treated as a discovery cohort. The study was designed to test whether signatures of past pathogen exposure could be identified by cataloging public T cell receptors. Along with the approximately 700-subject first cohort, a separate validation cohort of around 110 different subjects was used. To predict cytomegalovirus infection status, the study combined high-throughput TCR immunosequencing, statistical association of individual TCRs with disease status, and machine learning. Rather than drawing on any new phenotypic data, the later analysis identified candidate immune exposures from TCR beta sequences and the way those sequences occurred across donors. The full study reports these points: A later analysis reported that several top co-occurrence clusters appeared linked to parvovirus B19, influenza, CMV and Epstein-Barr virus. A further reported finding was that TCR beta sequences accurately predicted the HLA-A and HLA-B alleles for most subjects in the first cohort. Cytomegalovirus status was reported to be diagnosed by the classifier with high specificity and sensitivity in both the original and validation cohorts. The study gave a list of about 160 TCR beta chains associated with cytomegalovirus. At a false discovery rate of 0.05, a later analysis linked 16,000 or so TCR beta sequences to specific HLA alleles. In a later analysis, HLA-associated TCR beta chains were found to be more clonally expanded and to have lower generation probabilities than equally common non-associated chains. A cluster of highly shared sequence variants was judged likely to be a technical artifact of the sequencing pipeline. The authors suggested that the approach could potentially be generalized to other disease states and immunological phenotypes. When HLA alleles, especially DR and DQ, strongly co-occurred, attributing TCR associations to individual alleles was difficult. Correlated functional status among segregating V segments might be attributable to linkage disequilibrium, but an unknown experimental factor could not be ruled out. Because HLA typing was missing for some donors at each locus, association tests included only the typed subset. In a later genetic analysis, a missense DCLRE1C variant was associated with V-gene and J-gene trimming of TCR beta chains, and the association was replicated in an independent cohort. Most TCR sequences were observed very rarely across donors, whereas some public TCRs were present in many individuals. In vitro tests confirmed that three of the cytomegalovirus-associated TCR beta chains recognize cytomegalovirus antigens. In an earlier analysis of several hundred of the donors, most TCR beta V segments were observed in productive rearrangements about 90% or about 30% of the time, broadly matching IMGT annotations. According to a later genetic analysis, donors in an Asian-associated ancestry cluster had fewer N-insertions in productive TCRs than the approximately 610-donor mean. Most CMV-associated TCR beta chains appeared to be HLA-restricted in a later analysis, and the HLA associations seemed to be driven largely by CMV exposure. This cohort had only TCR beta chains sequenced, and the lack of alpha or paired-chain data limited which features could be detected. Immune exposure information for the cohort was limited to CMV serostatus. Sequencing depth was assumed to be roughly uniform across donors in the presence/absence analyses, though that assumption may not hold. In a later analysis, the rate of TCR association differed among HLA loci, with DRB1 alleles having the most associated TCRs and HLA-C alleles having the fewest. Some IMGT-functional V segments, including TRBV6-2 and TRBV6-3, could not be distinguished by the 87-base-pair reads and were therefore excluded. Roughly 17 rarely observed V segments, including chromosome 9 orphons, were excluded from the earlier analysis of approximately 500 of the donors because counts were too low.

Taken from the germline V gene (reference sequence), the CDR1 and CDR2 loops are MNHNY and SVGAGI. Including cysteine and phenylalanine, the CDR3 has 15 amino acids. Of the read, only the CDR3 DNA is kept; its 45 bases are in frame from base 1. The trim is 0 bases for V and 1 base for J, with a gap of 8 bases between the germline ends. The cohort consisted of 650 to 850 healthy bone marrow donors. At the time of sampling, every cohort member was nominally healthy, though immune exposures that went unrecorded were likely present. The donor tested CMV seronegative and was one of the 352 seronegative cohort members. A peripheral blood sample was collected from each donor, and TCR beta sequencing was performed on peripheral blood mononuclear cells. The Qiagen DNeasy Blood Extraction Kit was used to extract genomic DNA from the blood cell samples. To prepare the library, the immunoSEQ multiplex PCR assay was applied. The multiplex PCR relied on a mix of 60 forward primers for TCR Vbeta segments and 13 reverse primers for TCR Jbeta segments. A multiplex PCR assay on genomic DNA amplified the CDR3 region of rearranged TCR beta genes. On the Illumina HiSeq System, the amplified TCR beta libraries were sequenced as 87-base-pair reads. In the source study's methods: A later analysis tallied 75 million to 85 million unique TCR beta chains across the approximately 670 repertoires, and some 10 million of those chains were shared by two or more donors. To remove PCR and sequencing errors, raw reads were error-corrected and collapsed into unique sequences using a nearest-neighbor algorithm that merged closely related sequences. CDR3 sequences were aligned to IMGT reference sequences to assign V, D and J gene segments. For a sequence to be retained, a match of at least six nucleotides was required to both a V gene segment and a J gene segment. Rearrangements were called productive when the CDR3 lacked stop codons and stayed in frame with V and J; all others were non-productive. CDR3 was defined according to IMGT convention as the region running from the second conserved V-encoded cysteine to the conserved J-encoded phenylalanine. In an earlier analysis of around 570 of the donors, sequences lacking an unambiguous match to a single V gene segment were excluded. In an earlier analysis of about 590 of the donors, a V segment was called functional when productive rearrangements were above 56.7%, and segregating when the standard deviation between donors exceeded 5%. A statistical classification framework was built to diagnose cytomegalovirus status from the catalog of TCR beta chain sequences. A later analysis assigned V and J genes by comparing TCR nucleotide sequences with IMGT/GENE-DB human TR gene sequences. The TCRdist pipeline was used in a later analysis to assign CDR3 sequences and most-parsimonious VDJ recombination scenarios. In a later analysis, each TCR beta chain was defined by its CDR3 amino acid sequence together with its V-gene family, and reads without a unique V-gene family were excluded. As a way to deal with suspected cross-contamination and a sequencing artifact, a later analysis dropped approximately 590 nucleotide sequences that were highly shared and had low generation probability. In a later analysis, a clonal expansion index was calculated for each public chain from normalized within-repertoire ranks of inferred template counts. In a later analysis, generation probabilities were computed using a VDJ recombination model fitted to out-of-frame rearrangements, and the results were checked against IGoR. In a later analysis, hypergeometric tests were used to score TCR-TCR, TCR-HLA and TCR-CMV co-occurrence, with a repertoire-size bias correction applied to TCR pairs. To estimate false discovery rates, a later analysis permuted the HLA or CMV assignments 20 times. In a later analysis, co-occurring TCRs were grouped with DBSCAN, and TCRdist sequence similarity was added when clustering was performed within HLA-allele-positive subsets. Co-occurrence clustering excluded repertoires with fewer than 30,000 or more than 120,000 public chains, plus five with anomalous nucleotide sharing. Imported from immuneACCESS, the table was reduced by TCRdb to in-frame sequences with V and J called. These copies leave out some clones; in studies compared against another copy, an unresolved V gene accounts for under half, and the cause of the remainder is not known. V and J calls and clone size follow that table, whereas D and trimming were derived from the DNA. The sample yields 150,000 to 200,000 clones; over 75% were counted once. About 2% of the sample comes from the top ten.

The clonotype was recovered from a male donor in good health and CMV-seronegative. The sample consisted of PBMCs. The chain is assembled from TRBV6-6 and TRBJ2-3; the best D guess is TRBD1, with 5 bases matching. This receptor has the CDR3 CASSYSVQGTDTQYF. The bases are TGTGCCAGCAGTTACTCGGTACAGGGCACAGATACGCAGTATTTT.